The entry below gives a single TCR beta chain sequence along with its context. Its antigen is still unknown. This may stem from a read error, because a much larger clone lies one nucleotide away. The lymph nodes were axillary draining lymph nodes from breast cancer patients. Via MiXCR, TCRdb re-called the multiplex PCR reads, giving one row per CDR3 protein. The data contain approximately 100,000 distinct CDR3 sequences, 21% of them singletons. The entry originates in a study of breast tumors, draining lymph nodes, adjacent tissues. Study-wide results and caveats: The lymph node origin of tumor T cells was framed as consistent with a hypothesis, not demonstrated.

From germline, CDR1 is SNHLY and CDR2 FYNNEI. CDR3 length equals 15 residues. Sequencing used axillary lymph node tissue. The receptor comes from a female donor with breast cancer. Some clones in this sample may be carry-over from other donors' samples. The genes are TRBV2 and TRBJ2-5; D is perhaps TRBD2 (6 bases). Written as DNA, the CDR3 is TGTGCCAGCAGTTCCGGGAGAGTCCGGCAAGAGGCCCAGTACTTC. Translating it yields CASSSGRVRQEAQYF.